This TCR beta chain derives from a study of vaccination and CD4 T cells after COVID-19. The CDR3 is made up of 13 amino acids. With 5 bases removed from V and 4 bases from J, the gap between germline ends came to 10 bases. Germline CDR1 SGHVS, CDR2 FQNEAQ. With respect to this clonotype: Its antigen remains unknown.

Time point here: late sampling 161 to 241 days after vaccination in a few convalescent patients. As for treatment: roughly 11-day PBMC culture with coronavirus spike peptide pools or control peptides (ViraFEST assay). Cultured CD4+ T-cell DNA underwent Oncomine TCR Beta short-read sequencing. In TCRdb, the PCR reads were re-called with MiXCR into one record per CDR3 protein. The data contain under 30,000 distinct CDR3 sequences, approximately 40% of them seen just once; the ten biggest clones take up approximately 3.6%. The clonotype originates from a human donor who had recovered from COVID-19. This rearrangement joins TRBV7-8 to TRBJ2-3; D remains ambiguous. The sample here was CD4+ T cells from blood, cultured in vitro, taken about 7 months after SARS-CoV-2 vaccination. Here the CDR3 reads CASSPPKADTQYF. DNA for the CDR3: TGTGCCAGCAGCCCCCCCAAAGCAGATACGCAGTATTTT.